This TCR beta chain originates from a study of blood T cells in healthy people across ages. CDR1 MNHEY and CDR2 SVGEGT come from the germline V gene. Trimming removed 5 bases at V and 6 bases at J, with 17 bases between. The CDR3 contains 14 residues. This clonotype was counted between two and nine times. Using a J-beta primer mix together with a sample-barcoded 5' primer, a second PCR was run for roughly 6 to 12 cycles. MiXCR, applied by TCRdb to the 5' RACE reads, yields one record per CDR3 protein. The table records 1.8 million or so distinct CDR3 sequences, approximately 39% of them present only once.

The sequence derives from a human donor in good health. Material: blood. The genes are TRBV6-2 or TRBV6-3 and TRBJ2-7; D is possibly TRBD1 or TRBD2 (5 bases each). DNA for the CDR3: TGTGCCAGCAGTCTTCCAGGGACGTTTAGCGAGCAGTACTTC. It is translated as CASSLPGTFSEQYF.